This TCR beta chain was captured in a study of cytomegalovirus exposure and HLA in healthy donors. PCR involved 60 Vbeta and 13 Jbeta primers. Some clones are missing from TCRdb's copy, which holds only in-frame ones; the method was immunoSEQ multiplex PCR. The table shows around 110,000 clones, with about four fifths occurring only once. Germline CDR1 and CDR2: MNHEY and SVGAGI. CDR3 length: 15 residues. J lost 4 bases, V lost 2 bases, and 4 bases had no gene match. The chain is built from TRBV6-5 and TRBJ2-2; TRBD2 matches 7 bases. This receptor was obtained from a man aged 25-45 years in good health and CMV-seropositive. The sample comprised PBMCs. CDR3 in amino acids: CASSYGGVGTGELFF. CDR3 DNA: TGTGCCAGCAGTTACGGGGGGGTTGGCACCGGGGAGCTGTTTTTT.